This T cell receptor beta chain was identified during a study of PD-1 blockade in classical Hodgkin lymphoma. Study outcomes and limitations: TCR diversity in CD4+, not CD8+, cells rose significantly by C4D1. Baseline TCR diversity was reportedly lower in newly diagnosed patients than in healthy donors. It was reported as lower still in relapsed/refractory patients. Repertoire difference causes, possibly disease activity or prior therapy, remain undefined.

V shed 4 bases, J shed 10 bases, and the junction held 7 bases outside the gene matches. CDR3 length equals 13 residues. The germline V gene encodes CDR1 MNHNY and CDR2 SVGAGI (reference sequence). Following autologous stem cell transplantation, relapse occurred in every patient, and exposure to brentuximab vedotin varied. Measured with immunoSEQ multiplex PCR; TCRdb has only the in-frame clones, and not every one. The sample lists roughly 28,000 clones, roughly 71% occurring once. This clone has a single count. What it binds is unknown. The material was peripheral blood mononuclear cells (PBMCs), obtained before the second cycle of nivolumab. This rearrangement joins TRBV6-6 to TRBJ2-1; TRBD2 aligns across 7 bases. The receptor comes from a human donor with classical Hodgkin lymphoma. CDR3 sequence reads: CASSSLQAGEQFF. Written as DNA, the CDR3 is TGTGCCAGCAGTTCCCTCCAAGCGGGAGAGCAGTTCTTC.